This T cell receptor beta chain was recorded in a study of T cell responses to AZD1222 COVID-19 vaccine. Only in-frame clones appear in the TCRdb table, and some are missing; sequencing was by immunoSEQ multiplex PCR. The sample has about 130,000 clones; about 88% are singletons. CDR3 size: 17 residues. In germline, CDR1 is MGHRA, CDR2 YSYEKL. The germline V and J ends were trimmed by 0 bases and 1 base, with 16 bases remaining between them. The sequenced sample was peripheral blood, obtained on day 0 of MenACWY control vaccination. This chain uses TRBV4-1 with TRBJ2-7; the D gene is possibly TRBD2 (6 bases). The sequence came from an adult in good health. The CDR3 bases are TGCGCCAGCAGCCAAGATGGGGTAGCGGAGGATTCCTACGAGCAGTACTTC. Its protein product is CASSQDGVAEDSYEQYF.